The rows below give T cell receptor beta chains drawn from one sample of a study of tumor-infiltrating lymphocytes in localized non-small cell lung cancer. The data were produced by immunoSEQ multiplex PCR, yet TCRdb's version contains in-frame clones alone and is incomplete. The sample holds around 13,000 clones, approximately 71% seen once. Material: uninvolved lung tissue not adjacent to the tumor. These receptor sequences come from a human donor with non-small cell lung cancer. The CDR3 runs from the conserved cysteine through the conserved F or W. The D gene is left open where the match is weak. Only part of the rows carry a size: once, few, many, or a class if the clone is expanded.

d_call,v_call,clone_size,j_call,cdr3_nt,cdr3_aa
-,TRBV7-6,-,TRBJ2-5,TGTGCCAGCAGCTTGGTGAGGGGGGGGACCCAGTACTTC,CASSLVRGGTQYF
TRBD2,TRBV19,-,TRBJ2-5,TGTGCCAGTAGTGTCCGACTAGCGGGAGAGGAGACCCAGTACTTC,CASSVRLAGEETQYF
-,TRBV4-2,-,TRBJ1-3,TGTGCCAGCAGCCAAGTCGGCGGGGGAGGTGGAAACACCATATATTTT,CASSQVGGGGGNTIYF
-,TRBV10-3,-,TRBJ1-1,TGTGCCATCAGTGAAGTCGGTTCGAACACTGAAGCTTTCTTT,CAISEVGSNTEAFF
-,TRBV9,few,TRBJ2-2,TGTGCCAGCAGCGTAGCGTCAGCGAACACCGGGGAGCTGTTTTTT,CASSVASANTGELFF
-,TRBV11-2,-,TRBJ2-2,TGTGCCAGCACCCCCGGGGTGAACACCGGGGAGCTGTTTTTT,CASTPGVNTGELFF
-,TRBV29-1,-,TRBJ2-1,TGCAGCGTTCTGGGAGGGGGGCAGTTCTTC,CSVLGGGQFF
TRBD2,TRBV2,-,TRBJ2-1,TGTGCCAGCAGTGCCGGGACTAGCGTCAATGAGCAGTTCTTC,CASSAGTSVNEQFF
-,TRBV4-3,-,TRBJ1-4,TGCGCCAGCAGCCAAGGAGGGTCTAATGAAAAACTGTTTTTT,CASSQGGSNEKLFF
-,TRBV4-3,-,TRBJ2-3,TGCGCCAGCAGCCAAGATGGTAATTTACTAGGACGGCATTGGACGCAGTATTTT,CASSQDGNLLGRHWTQYF
TRBD1,TRBV23-1,-,TRBJ1-3,TGCGCCAGCAGTCAAAAGACAGGGGTCGGTGGAAACACCATATATTTT,CASSQKTGVGGNTIYF
-,TRBV6-5,-,TRBJ2-7,TGTGCCAGCAGTTACTCGCCAGGGGCCTACGAGCAGTACTTC,CASSYSPGAYEQYF
TRBD1,TRBV28,-,TRBJ2-7,TGTGCCAGCAGTCCATGGGGGACAGGGATTAACGAGCAGTACTTC,CASSPWGTGINEQYF
TRBD1,TRBV27,-,TRBJ1-1,TGTGCCAGCAGTTCACTCCGACAGGGGGTGGTCACTGAAGCTTTCTTT,CASSSLRQGVVTEAFF
-,TRBV19,-,TRBJ1-5,TGTGCCAGTAGGAGCAGGGCTAGCAATCAGCCCCAGCATTTT,CASRSRASNQPQHF
-,TRBV5-1,-,TRBJ2-3,TGCGCCAGCAGCCCCGACACTTATAGCACAGATACGCAGTATTTT,CASSPDTYSTDTQYF
-,TRBV19,-,TRBJ1-5,TGTGCCAGTAGTATTGGTGGTCCAGGGGTCAGGTTGGCCAATCAGCCCCAGCATTTT,CASSIGGPGVRLANQPQHF
-,TRBV6-8,-,TRBJ1-6,TGTGACGAGGTTTCTGGGGGTAGCTCCTATAATTCACCCCTCCACTTT,CDEVSGGSSYNSPLHF
-,TRBV28,-,TRBJ1-4,TGTGCCAGCAGTTTATGGAGGGGGGTGGATGAAAAACTGTTTTTT,CASSLWRGVDEKLFF
TRBD1,TRBV27,-,TRBJ2-3,TGTGCCAGCAGTCTCCATTCAGGGGGCCGGACAGATACGCAGTATTTT,CASSLHSGGRTDTQYF
TRBD1,TRBV4-2,-,TRBJ2-3,TGTGCCAGCAGCCAATCACAGGGGGATACGAGAAATACGCAGTATTTT,CASSQSQGDTRNTQYF
TRBD1,TRBV27,-,TRBJ1-4,TGTGCCAGCAGTTTCTCAGGGGGGGGAGGCGAAAAACTGTTTTTT,CASSFSGGGGEKLFF
-,TRBV4-1,-,TRBJ1-3,TGCGCCAGCAGCCTCACCCCCAGAGCCTCTGGAAACACCATATATTTT,CASSLTPRASGNTIYF
-,TRBV7-3,-,TRBJ2-1,TGTGCCAGCAGTCAGGTCAGCGGATACAATGAGCAGTTCTTC,CASSQVSGYNEQFF
-,TRBV29-1,once,TRBJ2-1,TGCAGCGTTGATAGGGGGGCCCTAAATGAGCAGTTCTTC,CSVDRGALNEQFF
TRBD1,TRBV27,-,TRBJ1-5,TGTGCCAGCAGGGGCCGGACAGGGGGCTTTTTTCAGCCCCAGCATTTT,CASRGRTGGFFQPQHF
TRBD2,TRBV5-4,few,TRBJ2-7,TGTGCCAGCAGCCTATATAGCGGGAGGGACGCGGGCGAGCAGTACTTC,CASSLYSGRDAGEQYF
-,TRBV6-1,few,TRBJ1-1,TGTGCCAGCACGGTGGGTCCGAACACTGAAGCTTTCTTT,CASTVGPNTEAFF
-,TRBV4-3,few,TRBJ1-1,TGCGCCAGCAGCCAAGCCTGGGACACTGAAGCTTTCTTT,CASSQAWDTEAFF
-,TRBV5-1,-,TRBJ2-3,TGCGCCAGCAGCTTGGCCCAGCGCGCGGATACGCAGTATTTT,CASSLAQRADTQYF
-,TRBV11-3,-,TRBJ1-6,TGTGCCAGCAGCTTTGGTAGCGGCCCCCTCCACTTT,CASSFGSGPLHF
TRBD1,TRBV28,-,TRBJ1-1,TGTGCCAGCAGTTTTCAGGGGGGCACTGAAGCTTTCTTT,CASSFQGGTEAFF
TRBD1,TRBV19,-,TRBJ1-2,TGTGCCAGTGTGGGACAGGGGATATACTATGGCTACACCTTC,CASVGQGIYYGYTF
TRBD2,TRBV4-3,-,TRBJ2-1,TGCGCCAGCAGCCAAGATTCCGGACTAGCCAATGAGCAGTTCTTC,CASSQDSGLANEQFF
-,TRBV2,-,TRBJ2-3,TGTGCCAGCAGTGGCTGGGAGACCACAGATACGCAGTATTTT,CASSGWETTDTQYF
TRBD1,TRBV2,once,TRBJ2-6,TGTGCCAGCAGTGGGGACAGTGACTCTGGGGCCAACGTCCTGACTTTC,CASSGDSDSGANVLTF
TRBD1,TRBV29-1,-,TRBJ1-4,TGCAGCGGCAATGACAGGGGGGCTTATGTAGAAAAACTGTTTTTT,CSGNDRGAYVEKLFF
-,TRBV2,few,TRBJ1-1,TGTGCCAGCACCATACAGGGGAACACTGAAGCTTTCTTT,CASTIQGNTEAFF
-,TRBV30,large,TRBJ2-7,TGTGCCTGGAGCCTCGACAGCTACGAGCAGTACTTC,CAWSLDSYEQYF
-,TRBV7-3,-,TRBJ2-3,TGTGCCAGCCGAGGTAGCACAGATACGCAGTATTTT,CASRGSTDTQYF
-,TRBV21-1,-,TRBJ2-1,TGTGCCAGCAGCAATAACCGGGAAGGCTACAATGAGCAGTTCTTC,CASSNNREGYNEQFF
-,TRBV5-4,-,TRBJ2-5,TGTGCCAGCAGCTTGGATCCCTTGGCAGGGGAAGAGACCCAGTACTTC,CASSLDPLAGEETQYF
-,TRBV25-1,-,TRBJ2-5,TGTGCCAGCAGTGATAAGAGGGGCGCGGGAGAGACCCAGTACTTC,CASSDKRGAGETQYF
-,TRBV5-1,-,TRBJ1-5,TGCGCCAGCAGCGCAGGGGGCAATCAGCCCCAGCATTTT,CASSAGGNQPQHF
-,TRBV28,-,TRBJ2-2,TGTGCCAGCAGACCCCGGCTTGTTTGGGAGGAGCTGTTTTTT,CASRPRLVWEELFF
TRBD1,TRBV6-5,-,TRBJ1-2,TGTGCCAGCAGACCCGGGACAGGCTATGGCTACACCTTC,CASRPGTGYGYTF
TRBD1,TRBV28,few,TRBJ1-3,TGTGCCAGCAGCCCTGGGGGACAGGGAAACACCATATATTTT,CASSPGGQGNTIYF
-,TRBV9,-,TRBJ1-4,TGTGCCAGCAGCGCCCAGGAAGGGGTAAATGAAAAACTGTTTTTT,CASSAQEGVNEKLFF
-,TRBV19,-,TRBJ1-2,TGTGCCAGTAGCCCGCCCGGGGGTCTAGGCTATGGCTACACCTTC,CASSPPGGLGYGYTF
-,TRBV20-1,medium-sized,TRBJ1-1,TGCAGTGCTGTCAGGGGTACTGAAGCTTTCTTT,CSAVRGTEAFF
TRBD1,TRBV6-5,-,TRBJ1-1,TGTGCCAGCAGTTACTCAACAGGGGTTACTGAAGCTTTCTTT,CASSYSTGVTEAFF
-,TRBV7-2,-,TRBJ1-5,TGTGCCAGCAGCTTTGTTCAGGGAGAGGGTCAGCCCCAGCATTTT,CASSFVQGEGQPQHF
-,TRBV7-2,-,TRBJ1-6,TGTGCCAGCAGCGGGGTCCCCGGCACCGCGGGTAATTCACCCCTCCACTTT,CASSGVPGTAGNSPLHF
-,TRBV2,few,TRBJ2-5,TGTGCCAGCAGTGAAGCGCGAGAGACCCAGTACTTC,CASSEARETQYF
-,TRBV27,-,TRBJ2-6,TGTGCCAGCAGTCTCCTCCCGGGGTCTGGGGCCAACGTCCTGACTTTC,CASSLLPGSGANVLTF
TRBD2,TRBV7-9,-,TRBJ2-5,TGTGCCAGCAGCTCCCCGCGCGGGAGGACCCAAGAGACCCAGTACTTC,CASSSPRGRTQETQYF
-,TRBV6-1,-,TRBJ1-2,TGTGCCAGCGCATTCGAGGGTGGCTACACCTTC,CASAFEGGYTF
-,TRBV10-3,once,TRBJ1-3,TGTGCCATCAGTGAGTCCCAGGTATACTCTGGAAACACCATATATTTT,CAISESQVYSGNTIYF
-,TRBV6-5,-,TRBJ1-2,TGTGCCAGCAGTTACGGGGCAGACTATGGCTACACCTTC,CASSYGADYGYTF
-,TRBV18,few,TRBJ1-1,TGTGCCAGCTCACCGCGGGGCATTGAAGCTTTCTTT,CASSPRGIEAFF